This TCR beta chain was observed in a study of blood T cell repertoires in COVID-19 (TCRdb year 2020). Describing the broader study: Collaborator samples came from the United States, Italy and Spain and covered acute and convalescent phases of COVID-19. The samples were drawn from two sources: the first 160 participants of the ongoing ImmuneRACE study, and 1,200 or so subjects contributed by 6 global collaborators. The repertoires were released in a freely available public database meant as a resource for research on the immune response to SARS-CoV-2. The material from the prospective study consisted of cDNA or gDNA derived from T cells, B-cell-depleted T cells, or PBMCs. A de-identified subject ID, COVID-19 status, age in years and sex were almost always included in the sample metadata. The dataset comprised deeply sampled blood TCRbeta repertoires from subjects exposed to, actively infected with, or recovered from COVID-19. HLA class I and class II types, where available, came from metadata supplied by the sample provider rather than from assay-based typing. Overall results and qualifications from the work: How much clinical and demographic metadata was included differed by source and by participant, and the metadata was provided uncurated.

Collaborating institutions collected whole blood in K2EDTA tubes following their own protocols. Collaborator samples were shipped for TCRbeta analysis as frozen whole blood, isolated PBMCs, or DNA extracted from either sample type. Turning to this clone: Its specific antigen is unknown. Base qualities are not provided; no much larger clone lies one nucleotide away.

From V the trimming removes 6 bases and from J it removes 5 bases, while the gene matches leave 3 bases of the junction unaccounted for. The CDR3 measures 12 amino acids from cysteine to phenylalanine. The DNA shown is the 36-base CDR3, in frame from base 1. TCRbeta CDR3 regions were amplified from genomic DNA using the immunoSEQ Assay, a bias-controlled multiplex PCR. The source study handled its data this way. The number of nucleated cells in each sample was estimated from the amplification of reference gene primers within the assay. To quantify the absolute abundance of each unique TCRbeta CDR3 rearrangement, sequence reads were collapsed and filtered. For each sample, productive Simpson clonality was calculated as the square root of Simpson's diversity index across productive rearrangements. Entries here come from immuneACCESS through TCRdb and include only in-frame sequences with V and J called. Some clones fail to appear in such tables; in the studies checked, an unresolved V gene covers under half of the shortfall, and the cause of the remainder is unknown. Clonal size and the V and J genes are those of that table, whereas D and trimming came from the DNA. The sample has over 300,000 clones on record, roughly 82% of them singletons. The ten most abundant clones make up under 2% of the sample.

The receptor chain draws on TRBV12-3 or TRBV12-4 and TRBJ1-1, and 7 junctional nucleotides match TRBD1. What was sequenced was peripheral blood. The clonotype was recovered from a woman aged 50 to 60 with acute or convalescent COVID-19. The DNA sequence is given as TGTGCCAGCAGCCCGGACAGGACTGAAGCTTTCTTT. Translated, it gives CASSPDRTEAFF.